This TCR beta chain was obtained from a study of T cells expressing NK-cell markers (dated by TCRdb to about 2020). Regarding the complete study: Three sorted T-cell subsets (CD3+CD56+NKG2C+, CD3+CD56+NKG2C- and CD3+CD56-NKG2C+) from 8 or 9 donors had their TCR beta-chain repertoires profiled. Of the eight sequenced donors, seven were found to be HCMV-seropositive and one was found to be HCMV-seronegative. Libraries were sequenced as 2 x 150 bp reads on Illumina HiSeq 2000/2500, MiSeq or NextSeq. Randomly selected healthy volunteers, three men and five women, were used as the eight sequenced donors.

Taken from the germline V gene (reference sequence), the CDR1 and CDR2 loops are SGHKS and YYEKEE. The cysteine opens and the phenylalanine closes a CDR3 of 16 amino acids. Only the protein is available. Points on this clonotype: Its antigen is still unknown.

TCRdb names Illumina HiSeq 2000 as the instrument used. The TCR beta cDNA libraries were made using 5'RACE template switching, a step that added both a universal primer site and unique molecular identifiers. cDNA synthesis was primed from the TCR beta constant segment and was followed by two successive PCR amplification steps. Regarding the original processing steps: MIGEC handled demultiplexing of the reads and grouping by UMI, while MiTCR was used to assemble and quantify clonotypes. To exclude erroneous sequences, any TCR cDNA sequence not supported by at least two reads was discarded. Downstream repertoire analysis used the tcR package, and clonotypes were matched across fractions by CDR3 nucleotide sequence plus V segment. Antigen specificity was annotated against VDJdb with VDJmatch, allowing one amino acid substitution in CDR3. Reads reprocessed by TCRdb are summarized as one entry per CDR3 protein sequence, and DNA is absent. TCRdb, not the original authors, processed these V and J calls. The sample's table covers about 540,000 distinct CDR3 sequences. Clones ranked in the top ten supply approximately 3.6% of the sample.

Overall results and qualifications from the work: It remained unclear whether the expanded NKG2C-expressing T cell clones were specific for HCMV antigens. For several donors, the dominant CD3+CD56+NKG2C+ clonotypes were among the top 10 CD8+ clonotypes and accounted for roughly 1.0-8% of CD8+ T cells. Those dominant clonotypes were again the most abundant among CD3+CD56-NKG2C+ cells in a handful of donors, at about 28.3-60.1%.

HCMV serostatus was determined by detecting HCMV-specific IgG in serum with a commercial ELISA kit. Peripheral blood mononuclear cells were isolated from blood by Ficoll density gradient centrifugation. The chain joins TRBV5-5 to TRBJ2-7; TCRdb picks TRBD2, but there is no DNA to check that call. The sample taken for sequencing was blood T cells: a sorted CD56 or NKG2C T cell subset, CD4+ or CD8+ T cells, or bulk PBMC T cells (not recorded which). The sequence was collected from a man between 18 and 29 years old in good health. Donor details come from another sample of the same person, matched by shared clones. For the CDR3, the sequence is CASSTGLAGVYYEQYF.